This T cell receptor beta chain was retrieved from a study of T cell responses to AZD1222 COVID-19 vaccine. Germline values: CDR1 SGHVS, CDR2 FQNEAQ. V lost 0 bases and J 0 bases, leaving 8 bases between the germline ends. The CDR3 covers 15 residues. Produced via immunoSEQ multiplex PCR; TCRdb's table is partial and in-frame only. Of about 120,000 clones listed, approximately 86% are singletons. The chain joins TRBV7-8 to TRBJ1-1; TRBD1 might be the D (5 bases). The material was peripheral blood, obtained on day 0 of AZD1222 vaccination. The source of this sequence is an adult in good health. The CDR3 here is CASSLAGLMNTEAFF. CDR3 DNA: TGTGCCAGCAGCTTAGCGGGACTGATGAACACTGAAGCTTTCTTT.